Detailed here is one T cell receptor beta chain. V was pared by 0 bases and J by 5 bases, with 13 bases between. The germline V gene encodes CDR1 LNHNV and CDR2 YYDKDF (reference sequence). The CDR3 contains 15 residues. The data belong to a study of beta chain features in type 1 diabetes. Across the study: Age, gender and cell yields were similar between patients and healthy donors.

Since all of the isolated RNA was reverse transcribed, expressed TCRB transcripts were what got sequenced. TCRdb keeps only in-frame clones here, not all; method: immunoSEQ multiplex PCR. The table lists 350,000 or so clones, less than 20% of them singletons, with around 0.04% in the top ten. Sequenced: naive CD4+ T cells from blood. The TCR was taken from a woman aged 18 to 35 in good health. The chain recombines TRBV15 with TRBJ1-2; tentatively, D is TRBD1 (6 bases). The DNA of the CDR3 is TGTGCCACCAGCAGAGATCCGGCGAGGGGGTATGGCTACACCTTC. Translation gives CATSRDPARGYGYTF. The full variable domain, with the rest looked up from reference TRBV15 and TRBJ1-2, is DAMVIQNPRYQVTQFGKPVTLSCSQTLNHNVMYWYQQKSSQAPKLLFHYYDKDFNNEADTPDNFQSRRPNTSFCFLDIRSPGLGDTAMYLCATSRDPARGYGYTFGSGTRLTVV.